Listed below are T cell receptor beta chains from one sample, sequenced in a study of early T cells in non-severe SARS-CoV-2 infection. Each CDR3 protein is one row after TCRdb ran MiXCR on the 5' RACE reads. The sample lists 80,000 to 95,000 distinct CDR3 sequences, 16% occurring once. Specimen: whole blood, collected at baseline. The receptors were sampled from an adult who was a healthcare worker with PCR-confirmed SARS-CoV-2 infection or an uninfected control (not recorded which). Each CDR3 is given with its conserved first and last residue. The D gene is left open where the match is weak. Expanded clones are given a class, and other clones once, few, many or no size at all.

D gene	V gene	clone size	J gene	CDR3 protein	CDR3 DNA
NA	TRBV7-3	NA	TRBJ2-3	CASSLDFTDTQYF	TGTGCCAGCAGCTTAGACTTCACAGATACGCAGTATTTT
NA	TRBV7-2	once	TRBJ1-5	CASSLRPGGGQPQHF	TGTGCCAGCAGCTTACGGCCCGGGGGCGGACAGCCCCAGCATTTT
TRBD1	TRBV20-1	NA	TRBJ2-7	CSATGQASSYEQYF	TGCAGTGCTACCGGACAGGCCAGCTCCTACGAGCAGTACTTC
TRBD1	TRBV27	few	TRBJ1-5	CASRPLRTGGESNQPQHF	TGTGCCAGCAGACCCCTCCGGACAGGGGGCGAAAGCAATCAGCCCCAGCATTTT
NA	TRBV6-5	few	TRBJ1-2	CASSYAGNNYGYTF	TGTGCCAGCAGTTACGCAGGAAATAACTATGGCTACACCTTC
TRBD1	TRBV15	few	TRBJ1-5	CATSSVGGQGRDQPQHF	TGTGCCACCAGCAGTGTCGGGGGACAGGGAAGGGATCAGCCCCAGCATTTT
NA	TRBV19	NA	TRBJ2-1	CASSLQDREAYNEQFF	TGTGCCAGTAGTCTTCAAGACAGGGAGGCCTACAATGAGCAGTTCTTC
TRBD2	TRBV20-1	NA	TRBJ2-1	CSARDFLAGVNNEQFF	TGCAGTGCTCGAGATTTTTTAGCGGGTGTAAACAATGAGCAGTTCTTC
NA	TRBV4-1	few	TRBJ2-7	CASSRLVGHEQYF	TGCGCCAGCAGTCGCCTAGTGGGCCACGAGCAGTACTTC
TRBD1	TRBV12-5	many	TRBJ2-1	CASGLATGDSYNEQFF	TGTGCTAGTGGTTTGGCCACAGGGGACTCCTACAATGAGCAGTTCTTC
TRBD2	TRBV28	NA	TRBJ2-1	CASSRGPGLAGYNEQFF	TGTGCCAGCAGTCGGGGGCCGGGACTAGCGGGATACAATGAGCAGTTCTTC
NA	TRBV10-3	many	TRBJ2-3	CAISGVIRDADTQYF	TGTGCCATCAGTGGTGTAATAAGGGACGCAGATACGCAGTATTTT
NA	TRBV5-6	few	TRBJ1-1	CASSSGDGMNTEAFF	TGTGCCAGCAGCTCGGGGGACGGCATGAACACTGAAGCTTTCTTT
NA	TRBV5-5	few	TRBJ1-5	CASSLTGLINQPQHF	TGTGCCAGCAGCCTAACTGGACTTATCAATCAGCCCCAGCATTTT
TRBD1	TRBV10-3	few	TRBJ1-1	CAIGRQGGTEAFF	TGTGCCATCGGCAGACAGGGGGGCACTGAAGCTTTCTTT
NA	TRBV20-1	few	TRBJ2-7	CSASTSSYEQYF	TGCAGTGCTAGTACTAGCAGCTACGAGCAGTACTTC
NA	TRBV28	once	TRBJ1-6	CASSFSGIGFYNSPLHF	TGTGCCAGCAGTTTCTCCGGGATTGGGTTCTATAATTCACCCCTCCACTTT
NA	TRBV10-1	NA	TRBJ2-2	CASQEENTGELFF	TGCGCCAGCCAGGAAGAAAATACCGGGGAGCTGTTTTTT
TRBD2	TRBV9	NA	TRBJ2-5	CASSGLADQETQYF	TGTGCCAGCAGTGGACTAGCGGACCAAGAGACCCAGTACTTC
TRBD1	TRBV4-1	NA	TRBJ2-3	CASGPTGVVVDTQYF	TGCGCCAGCGGGCCGACAGGGGTGGTCGTAGATACGCAGTATTTT
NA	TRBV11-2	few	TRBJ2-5	CASSLYRVQETQYF	TGTGCCAGCAGCTTGTACAGGGTTCAAGAGACCCAGTACTTC
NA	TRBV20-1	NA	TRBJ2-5	CSVRFVGETQYF	TGCAGTGTTCGTTTTGTGGGAGAGACCCAGTACTTC
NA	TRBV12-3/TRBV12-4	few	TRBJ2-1	CASSSRRGSYNEQFF	TGTGCCAGCAGCTCCCGGCGGGGCTCCTACAATGAGCAGTTCTTC
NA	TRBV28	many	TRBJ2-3	CASSPSFRFAEYF	TGTGCCAGCAGTCCCTCATTCCGGTTCGCAGAGTATTTT
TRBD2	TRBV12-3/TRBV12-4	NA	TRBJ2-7	CASGPHWGLAAYEQYF	TGTGCCAGCGGCCCCCATTGGGGACTAGCTGCTTACGAGCAGTACTTC
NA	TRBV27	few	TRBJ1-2	CASRDPYGYTF	TGTGCCAGCCGAGATCCCTACGGCTACACCTTC
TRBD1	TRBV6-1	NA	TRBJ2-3	CASTSPGGHFTDTQYF	TGTGCCAGCACTTCCCCAGGGGGCCACTTCACAGATACGCAGTATTTT
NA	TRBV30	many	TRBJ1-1	CAWRGLGGKDTEAFF	TGTGCCTGGAGGGGACTAGGGGGGAAGGACACTGAAGCTTTCTTT
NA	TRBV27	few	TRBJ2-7	CASRSNDYGLTYEQYF	TGTGCCAGCAGATCCAACGACTACGGGTTAACCTACGAGCAGTACTTC
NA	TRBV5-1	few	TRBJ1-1	CASRILPRDTEAFF	TGCGCCAGCAGAATCCTCCCGCGGGACACTGAAGCTTTCTTT